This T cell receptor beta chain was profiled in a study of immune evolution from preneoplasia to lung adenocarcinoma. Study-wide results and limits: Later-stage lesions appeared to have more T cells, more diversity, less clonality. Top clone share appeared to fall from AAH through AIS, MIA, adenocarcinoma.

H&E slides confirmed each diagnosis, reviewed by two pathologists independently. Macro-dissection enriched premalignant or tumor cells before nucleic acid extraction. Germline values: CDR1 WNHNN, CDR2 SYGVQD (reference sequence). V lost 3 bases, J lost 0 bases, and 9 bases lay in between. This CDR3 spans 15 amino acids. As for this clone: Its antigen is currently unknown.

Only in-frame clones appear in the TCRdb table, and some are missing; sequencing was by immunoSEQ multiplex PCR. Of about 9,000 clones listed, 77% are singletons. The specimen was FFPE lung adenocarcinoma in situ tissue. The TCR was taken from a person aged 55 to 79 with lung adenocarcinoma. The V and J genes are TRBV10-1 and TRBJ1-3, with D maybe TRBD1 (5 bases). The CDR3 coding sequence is TGCGCCAGCAGTGAATCGGACATCTCTGGAAACACCATATATTTT. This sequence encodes CASSESDISGNTIYF.